This TCR beta chain was obtained from a study of T-cell memory formation after mild COVID-19. Study-wide results and limits: Balance between CD4 and CD8 was seen in clones contracting day 15 to 85, and a CD4+ lean was seen in later expanders. Of the contracting clones, CD4+ ones lay mainly in CM and EM, and CD8+ ones in EMRA.

V lost 0 bases to trimming and J lost 2 bases; unmatched junction nucleotides: 4. In germline, CDR1 is DFQATT, CDR2 SNEGSKA (reference sequence). The length of the CDR3 is 15 residues. cDNA libraries for TCR alpha and TCR beta, carrying sample barcodes and UMIs, came from 5'RACE with constant-segment primers. TCRdb independently ran MiXCR on the 5' RACE reads; one entry per CDR3 protein. The sample shows roughly 620,000 distinct CDR3 sequences, about a sixth of them seen only once. This clonotype was detected a few times. Its antigen remains unidentified. The sequence derives from an adult woman who had mild COVID-19 (a few samples of this study predate the infection). Cell type and time point are not known. The sequenced sample consisted of PBMCs or a T cell subset sorted from them (not recorded which). V gene TRBV20-1 combines with J gene TRBJ2-3; 8 bases line up with TRBD2. The CDR3 spells CSARDPAGATDTQYF. CDR3 in DNA: TGCAGTGCTAGAGATCCAGCGGGAGCCACAGATACGCAGTATTTT.